This TCR beta chain is drawn from a study of blood T cell repertoires in COVID-19. The repertoire was sequenced with immunoSEQ multiplex PCR; TCRdb's copy has only in-frame clones and lacks some. The table lists about 180,000 clones, about 90% of them singletons. The CDR3 spans 17 residues. The study recruited people aged about 18 to 90 years across approximately 24 US areas. The chain links TRBV21-1 to TRBJ2-1; the table's D call of TRBD2 was not tested on the DNA. TRBV21-1 is deemed a pseudogene. Sequencing used PBMCs or T cells enriched from blood (not recorded which). This receptor was identified in a human donor with acute COVID-19. The donor label of this sample is uncertain. Here the CDR3 reads CASSTSCGAGVYNEQFF. The CDR3 DNA reads TGTGCCAGCAGCACCTCGTGCGGAGCGGGGGTGTACAATGAGCAGTTCTTC.